The present T cell receptor beta chain was sequenced within a study of blood T cell repertoires in COVID-19. Study as a whole: From the United States, Italy and Spain came samples of acute and convalescent COVID-19. PBMCs, B-cell-depleted T cells, or T cells provided the cDNA or gDNA that made up the material.

Note on this clone: Other DNA sequences from this sample encode an identical CDR3 as well.

Source study methods: From reference gene primer amplification, estimates of nucleated cell counts were derived. Generated by immunoSEQ multiplex PCR, the TCRdb table keeps only in-frame clones and is missing some. That table is the source of V, J and clone size, and D and trimming were worked out from the DNA. The sample contains 130,000 to 150,000 clones, around 81% of which appear only once. V trimming: 0 bases; J trimming: 2 bases; junction bases outside the gene matches: 4. The germline V gene has CDR1 SGDLS and CDR2 YYNGEE. The CDR3 has 17 amino acids. This receptor was taken from a woman aged 40 to 50 with active or convalescent COVID-19. V is TRBV9 and J is TRBJ2-2, with 10 nucleotides matching TRBD2. Sequenced material: peripheral blood. CDR3 protein: CASSVGSGGANTGELFF. DNA of the CDR3: TGTGCCAGCAGCGTAGGCAGCGGGGGGGCAAACACCGGGGAGCTGTTTTTT.